This T cell receptor (beta chain) came from a study of blood T cell repertoires in COVID-19. Study at large: The United States, Italy and Spain were the sources of the acute and convalescent COVID-19 samples.

The Seattle patients, enrolled during active infection, were followed longitudinally. In the original processing: Counts of nucleated cells, estimated from reference gene primer amplification, were obtained. TCRdb's table, derived via immunoSEQ multiplex PCR, lists solely in-frame clones and lacks some. V and J calls and clone size are as listed in that table; D and trimming were resolved from the DNA. The sample consists of more than 350,000 clones, roughly 86% of them appearing once. V dropped 6 bases and J dropped 2; count of bases not matched to a gene: 10. Germline V gives CDR1 MDHEN, CDR2 SYDVKM. The length of the CDR3 is 16 residues.

The material sequenced was peripheral blood. This TCR was recovered from a woman aged 30 to 39 with COVID-19, enrolled during active disease. The rearrangement uses TRBV28 and TRBJ1-5, with 7 positions matching TRBD1. CDR3 amino acids: CASSQSQGVGNQPQHF. The CDR3 DNA sequence: TGTGCCAGCAGCCAAAGCCAGGGGGTAGGCAATCAGCCCCAGCATTTT.